This note documents a single T cell receptor (beta chain) sequence. Random hexamers were used to reverse transcribe about 0.5 to 1 ug of RNA. One entry per CDR3 protein, called by TCRdb with MiXCR from the immunoSEQ multiplex PCR reads. The sample lists approximately 300,000 distinct CDR3 sequences; approximately 90% were seen once. The CDR3 is 14 amino acids. Trimming cost V 4 bases and J 8 bases, with 18 bases left between them. The germline V gene has CDR1 GTSNPN and CDR2 SVGIG (reference sequence). The sample originates from a study of CD8 T cells in Susac syndrome. The origin of this receptor is a human donor with multiple sclerosis. The specimen was CD8+ T cells from PBMCs. V and J are TRBV30 and TRBJ2-1, with D perhaps matching TRBD2 (7 bases). The CDR3 coding sequence is TGTGCCTGGACCCAGTGGGGGGGCTTGGATGAGCAGTTCTTC. It specifies CAWTQWGGLDEQFF.